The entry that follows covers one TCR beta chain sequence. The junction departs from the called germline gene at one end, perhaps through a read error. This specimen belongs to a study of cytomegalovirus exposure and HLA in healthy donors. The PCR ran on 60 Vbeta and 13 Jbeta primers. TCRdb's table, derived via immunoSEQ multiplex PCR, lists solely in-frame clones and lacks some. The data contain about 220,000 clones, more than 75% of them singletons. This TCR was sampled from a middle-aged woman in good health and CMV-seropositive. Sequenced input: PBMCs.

The CDR3 coding sequence is TGTGCCAGCAGTTACCTAGACAGGAGCTTC. Translated, it gives CASSYLDRSF. The rearrangement links TRBV6-5 to TRBJ2-7; TRBD1 might be the D (6 bases). The CDR3 is 10 residues long. Per germline, CDR1 MNHEY and CDR2 SVGAGI.